This T cell receptor beta chain was sequenced in a study of type 1 and type 2 diabetes patients. Overall study context: The cohort mixed type 1 diabetes, type 2 diabetes and nondiabetic donors.

The PCR template was genomic DNA. Amplification of the beta chain CDR3 used 30 forward and 13 reverse multiplex primers. TCRdb analysed the multiplex PCR reads with MiXCR anew, one entry per CDR3 protein. The table shows a few hundred thousand distinct CDR3 sequences, with around 50% occurring only once. From germline, CDR1 is MNHNY and CDR2 SVGAGI (reference sequence). This CDR3 is built from 18 residues. V lost 1 base to trimming and J lost 0 bases, with 15 bases between them. This clonotype was sampled from a young man with type 2 diabetes. The chain recombines TRBV6-6 with TRBJ2-2; possible D gene TRBD1, 6 bases. The sequencing sample was made of peripheral blood mononuclear cells (PBMCs). The chain's CDR3 is CASSYFLNEGANTGELFF. Here the CDR3 DNA reads TGTGCCAGCAGTTACTTCCTAAACGAGGGGGCGAACACCGGGGAGCTGTTTTTT.